Given below is one T cell receptor (beta chain) in context. This entry belongs to a study of blood T cell repertoires in COVID-19. Study-level background: Some COVID-19 samples were acute and others convalescent; all came from the United States, Italy and Spain. Sources were T cells, B-cell-depleted T cells, or PBMCs; the material itself was cDNA or gDNA.

Data came from immunoSEQ multiplex PCR; TCRdb stores just in-frame clones and leaves some out. The sample records about 120,000 clones, around four fifths being singletons. The germline gives CDR1 LGHDT, CDR2 YNNKEL (reference sequence). The trim removed 0 bases at V and 4 bases at J, leaving 6 bases unmatched. The CDR3 covers 16 residues. Specimen: peripheral blood. This TCR came from a woman between 65 and 79 years old with acute or convalescent COVID-19. The chain links TRBV3-1 (or the pseudogene TRBV3-2) to TRBJ1-5, with 7 bases identical to TRBD1. In DNA, the CDR3 is TGTGCCAGCAGCCAAGATGCGAGGGGGCAGAATCAGCCCCAGCATTTT. As protein: CASSQDARGQNQPQHF.